The 28 T cell receptor beta chains given below trace back to one sample, sequenced in a study of a mutant IDH1 vaccine in newly diagnosed glioma. Their recognized antigens are unknown. Profiling relied on immunoSEQ multiplex PCR, and the TCRdb table lists in-frame clones only, not all of them. The repertoire holds about 62,000 clones, 80% to 85% seen once, with 3.8% in the top ten. As for time point: week 47, end of study. Each vaccine dose was 300 ug of mutant IDH1 20-mer peptide, with topical imiquimod. The specimen was PBMCs, collected from a glioma patient whose treatment included an IDH1 peptide vaccine. All receptors derive from a young man with glioma.

The V and J genes are TRBV19 and TRBJ2-1, with D uncertain. Between the trimmed V and J ends, which lost 6 bases and 10 bases, there was a span of 22 bases. The germline gives CDR1 LNHDA, CDR2 SQIVND (reference sequence). The CDR3 covers 15 residues. CDR3 sequence reads: CASSITPHPSGEQFF. In DNA, the CDR3 is TGTGCCAGTAGCATAACTCCACACCCCTCCGGGGAGCAGTTCTTC.

V and J are TRBV5-6 and TRBJ2-3; either TRBD1 or TRBD2 may fit D (5 bases each). V was cut by 3 bases and J by 4 bases, with 12 bases left in between. The CDR3 covers 14 residues. CDR1 is SGHDT and CDR2 is YYEEEE in the germline V gene. CDR3 sequence reads: CASSWGIGPDTQYF. DNA of the CDR3: TGTGCCAGCAGCTGGGGGATAGGGCCAGATACGCAGTATTTT.

This clone has only one observation. This chain connects TRBV5-4 to TRBJ1-4; TRBD1 aligns across 11 bases. This CDR3 contains 16 residues. Germline CDR1 reads SGHNT; CDR2 reads YYREEE (reference sequence). Trimming removed 0 bases from V and 8 bases from J; junction bases left unmatched: 6. CDR3 coding DNA: TGTGCCAGCAGCTTGGAAGCCGGGACAGGGGGAGAAAAACTGTTTTTT. Translated: CASSLEAGTGGEKLFF.

This sequence joins TRBV7-7 and TRBJ2-1; D assignment may be TRBD1 or TRBD2 (5 bases each). The CDR3 length is 13 residues. Germline-derived CDR1 and CDR2 are SSHAT and FNYEAQ (reference sequence). The V and J ends lost 0 bases and 9 bases respectively, with 9 bases between them. The CDR3 sequence is CASSLAIGTEQFF. The DNA of the CDR3 is TGTGCCAGCAGCTTAGCGATAGGGACTGAGCAGTTCTTC.

This rearrangement joins TRBV7-6 to TRBJ1-5; D not certain. This CDR3 is 16 amino acids long. The germline gives CDR1 SGHVS, CDR2 FNYEAQ. The V end was cut by 1 base, the J end by 6 bases, with 16 bases between. This chain's CDR3 is CASSLGTLLDGQPQHF. The CDR3 DNA reads as TGTGCCAGCAGCTTAGGGACCCTTCTTGATGGTCAGCCCCAGCATTTT.

The chain joins TRBV19 to TRBJ2-7, with no clear D. CDR1 is LNHDA, CDR2 SQIVND, per germline (reference sequence). Trimming left V 4 bases short and J 2 bases short, with 24 bases between. The CDR3 runs 18 residues. The CDR3 reads CASSNTRPRLGSTYEQYF. The DNA of the CDR3 is TGTGCCAGTAGTAACACTCGGCCCAGGTTGGGTAGTACCTACGAGCAGTACTTC.

This clone was counted a few times. V usage is TRBV27 and J usage is TRBJ1-5; 9 bases are a match to TRBD1. The CDR3 is made up of 15 amino acids. The ends lost 8 bases at V and 4 bases at J; junction bases unmatched: 9. Germline V CDR1 and CDR2: MNHEY, SMNVEV (reference sequence). The CDR3 loop reads CASFLGQGINQPQHF. CDR3 nucleotides: TGTGCCAGCTTCCTAGGACAGGGGATAAATCAGCCCCAGCATTTT.

This chain connects TRBV12-5 to TRBJ2-4, with D possibly being TRBD2 (6 bases). With 2 bases removed from V and 0 bases from J, the gap between germline ends came to 14 bases. The CDR3 extends over 17 amino acids. Germline CDR1 and CDR2: LGHNT and FRNRAP. CDR3 in amino acids: CASGLLGGWVAKNIQYF. As DNA, the CDR3 is TGTGCTAGTGGTTTGCTCGGAGGGTGGGTAGCCAAAAACATTCAGTACTTC.

The V gene is TRBV6-5, the J gene TRBJ2-5; D call uncertain. The V and J ends lost 5 bases and 7 bases respectively, with 17 bases between them. This CDR3 contains 14 residues. Germline loops: CDR1 MNHEY, CDR2 SVGAGI. This CDR3 is CASSVPGPPWTQYF. CDR3 bases: TGTGCCAGCAGTGTTCCGGGTCCCCCCTGGACCCAGTACTTC.

J is TRBJ2-3 and V is TRBV5-4; D uncertain. The germline V gene encodes CDR1 SGHNT and CDR2 YYREEE (reference sequence). V lost 4 bases, J lost 2 bases, and 11 bases lay in between. The CDR3 spans 14 residues. Here the CDR3 DNA reads TGTGCCAGCAGCCGGATCGGGCTCACAGATACGCAGTATTTT. Encoded protein: CASSRIGLTDTQYF.

The chain has TRBV5-5 and TRBJ1-5; the D gene is possibly TRBD1 (6 bases). Germline V CDR1 and CDR2: SGHKS, YYEKEE (reference sequence). The CDR3 sequence is 16 residues long. V was shortened by 0 bases and J by 5 bases, with 15 bases between the two germline ends. In nucleotides, the CDR3 is TGTGCCAGCAGCTTGGCCCCGGGGGCCCAGCATCAGCCCCAGCATTTT. Translation gives CASSLAPGAQHQPQHF. Full variable domain (remainder filled in from reference TRBV5-5 and TRBJ1-5): DAGVTQSPTHLIKTRGQQVTLRCSPISGHKSVSWYQQVLGQGPQFIFQYYEKEERGRGNFPDRFSARQFPNYSSELNVNALLLGDSALYLCASSLAPGAQHQPQHFGDGTRLSIL.

J is TRBJ2-7 and V is TRBV7-2, with a possible D match to TRBD2 (6 bases). From germline, CDR1 is SGHTA and CDR2 FQGNSA. V shed 5 bases and J shed 5 bases, with 16 bases lying between them. The CDR3 sequence is 14 residues long. The CDR3 DNA reads TGTGCCAGCAGCCCGGGGGTCGGCAGGGACGAGCAGTACTTC. As protein: CASSPGVGRDEQYF.

The V gene is TRBV19, the J gene TRBJ2-7; 9 bases are shared with TRBD1. V was pared by 7 bases and J by 2 bases, with 9 bases of the junction left unmatched. Germline V lookup: CDR1 LNHDA, CDR2 SQIVND (reference sequence). The CDR3 is 15 amino acids. CDR3 nucleotides: TGTGCCAGTACCACGGGACAGGGAGCTACCTACGAGCAGTACTTC. This translates into CASTTGQGATYEQYF.

V gene TRBV11-1 combines with J gene TRBJ1-1; 12 nucleotides align to TRBD1. Germline lookup yields CDR1 SGHAT and CDR2 FQDESV (reference sequence). Losses at the gene ends were 10 bases for V and 6 bases for J; bases not matched to a gene: 6. The CDR3 is 13 residues long. The CDR3 region has the DNA TGTGCCACCGCGGGACAGGGGGCGTCTGAAGCTTTCTTT. This sequence encodes CATAGQGASEAFF. Together with reference TRBV11-1 and TRBJ1-1, the CDR3 gives the full variable domain: EAEVAQSPRYKITEKSQAVAFWCDPISGHATLYWYRQILGQGPELLVQFQDESVVDDSQLPKDRFSAERLKGVDSTLKIQPAELGDSAMYLCATAGQGASEAFFGQGTRLTVV.

The V and J genes are TRBV28 and TRBJ1-5; TRBD1 aligns across 11 bases. The CDR3 is 15 residues long. CDR1 and CDR2 from the germline V gene are MDHEN and SYDVKM. Trimming cost V 6 bases and J 6 bases; bases outside gene matches: 7. The CDR3 is CASSLSGTGGQPQHF. As DNA, the CDR3 is TGTGCCAGCAGCCTAAGTGGGACAGGGGGTCAGCCCCAGCATTTT.

This clone was seen a few times. V gene TRBV5-1 combines with J gene TRBJ1-2; D gene unclear. This CDR3 region has 15 residues. Germline CDR1 is SGHRS and CDR2 is YFSETQ. V was trimmed by 5 bases and J by 0 bases, leaving 14 bases between them. The CDR3 loop reads CASSAGGIANYGYTF. The CDR3 DNA is TGCGCCAGCAGTGCCGGTGGCATAGCTAACTATGGCTACACCTTC. Drawing the rest from reference TRBV5-1 and TRBJ1-2, the complete variable domain is KAGVTQTPRYLIKTRGQQVTLSCSPISGHRSVSWYQQTPGQGLQFLFEYFSETQRNKGNFPGRFSGRQFSNSRSEMNVSTLELGDSALYLCASSAGGIANYGYTFGSGTRLTVV.

The gene calls are TRBV18 and TRBJ1-1, with D uncertain. There are 14 residues in the CDR3. Per germline, CDR1 KGHSH and CDR2 LQKENI. Between the trimmed V and J ends, which lost 4 bases and 1 base, there was a span of 10 bases. The CDR3 loop is CASSQWAENTEAFF. The CDR3 DNA reads as TGTGCCAGCTCACAATGGGCGGAGAACACTGAAGCTTTCTTT.

This sequence joins TRBV11-2 and TRBJ2-7; D is unresolved. Per germline, CDR1 SGHAT and CDR2 FQNNGV. V was pared by 0 bases and J by 2 bases, with 8 bases between. The length of the CDR3 is 14 residues. The CDR3 protein is CASSLEGIPYEQYF. CDR3 DNA: TGTGCCAGCAGCTTAGAAGGGATACCCTACGAGCAGTACTTC.

CDR3 protein: CASSATGSRIYGYTF. The CDR3 coding sequence is TGTGCCAGCAGCGCGACAGGCTCACGAATCTATGGCTACACCTTC. The chain is built from TRBV9 and TRBJ1-2, with D possibly TRBD1 on 6 matching bases. The CDR3 has 15 amino acids. Per germline, CDR1 SGDLS and CDR2 YYNGEE. Trimming pared 3 bases from V and 4 bases from J, leaving 16 bases between. Full variable domain (remainder filled in from reference TRBV9 and TRBJ1-2): DSGVTQTPKHLITATGQRVTLRCSPRSGDLSVYWYQQSLDQGLQFLIQYYNGEERAKGNILERFSAQQFPDLHSELNLSSLELGDSALYFCASSATGSRIYGYTFGSGTRLTVV.

The V call is TRBV6-1, the J call TRBJ1-2, with D possibly TRBD1 on 6 matching bases. The CDR3 is 15 amino acids. CDR1 and CDR2 from the germline V gene are MNHNS and SASEGT. V lost 4 bases and J 2 bases, leaving 14 bases between the germline ends. Written as DNA, the CDR3 is TGTGCCAGCAGTGGCCCTACGACAGGAAACTATGGCTACACCTTC. Protein product: CASSGPTTGNYGYTF.

This clone was seen a handful of times. V and J are TRBV7-8 and TRBJ1-6; D not certain. Germline loops: CDR1 SGHVS, CDR2 FQNEAQ. V was trimmed by 1 base and J by 7 bases, leaving 8 bases between them. CDR3 size: 14 residues. The CDR3 DNA reads as TGTGCCAGCAGCTTAGTCATTGGGAATTCACCCCTCCACTTT. It yields the protein CASSLVIGNSPLHF.

This chain joins TRBV6-5 and TRBJ2-5; tentative D call: TRBD1 (6 bases). CDR1 MNHEY and CDR2 SVGAGI come from the germline V gene. Trimming stripped 6 bases from V and 2 bases from J, with 16 bases between. This CDR3 region has 15 residues. The CDR3 protein is CASSPSRDRQETQYF. The CDR3 nucleotides read TGTGCCAGCAGCCCCTCAAGAGACAGGCAAGAGACCCAGTACTTC.

The DNA for the CDR3 is TGTGCCAGCAGTTACGACAGTCGGCCTAATGAAAAACTGTTTTTT. This sequence encodes CASSYDSRPNEKLFF. The chain recombines TRBV6-5 with TRBJ1-4; a possible D gene is TRBD1 (5 bases). V was trimmed by 2 bases and J by 3 bases, leaving 10 bases between them. This CDR3 is built from 15 residues. Looked up from germline, CDR1 is MNHEY and CDR2 is SVGAGI.

V is TRBV7-9 and J is TRBJ2-5; 8 positions match TRBD1. V lost 5 bases, J lost 4 bases, and 6 bases stayed unmatched. Looked up from germline, CDR1 is SEHNR and CDR2 is FQNEAQ (reference sequence). The CDR3 is 14 amino acids. The CDR3 nucleotides read TGTGCCAGCAGCCCCCGGACAGGGAGAGAGACCCAGTACTTC. Translated: CASSPRTGRETQYF.

The chain joins TRBV4-2 to TRBJ2-7; 7 bases map to TRBD2. This CDR3 contains 13 residues. V lost 6 bases, J lost 3 bases, and 5 bases stayed unmatched. From germline, CDR1 is LGHNA and CDR2 YNFKEQ. The CDR3 coding sequence is TGTGCCAGCAGTCACGGGGACTACTACGAGCAGTACTTC. Encoded protein: CASSHGDYYEQYF.

In this sample, this clone turned up a few times. The chain links TRBV4-1 to TRBJ1-1, with a possible D match to TRBD1 (5 bases). Trimming stripped 6 bases from V and 4 bases from J, with 15 bases between. Germline-derived CDR1 and CDR2 are MGHRA and YSYEKL. This CDR3 is built from 14 residues. The CDR3 coding sequence is TGCGCCAGCAGTCGTATTCCCGGGGGCACTGAAGCTTTCTTT. Translated, it gives CASSRIPGGTEAFF.

The genes are TRBV9 and TRBJ1-2; TRBD1 matches 9 bases. V shed 3 bases and J 3 bases; nucleotides not matched to a gene: 6. The CDR3 contains 15 residues. From germline, CDR1 is SGDLS and CDR2 YYNGEE. The CDR3 nucleotides are TGTGCCAGCAGCGAATCACAGGGGGCATACTATGGCTACACCTTC. It translates to CASSESQGAYYGYTF. The variable domain in full, with the rest retrieved from reference TRBV9 and TRBJ1-2, is DSGVTQTPKHLITATGQRVTLRCSPRSGDLSVYWYQQSLDQGLQFLIQYYNGEERAKGNILERFSAQQFPDLHSELNLSSLELGDSALYFCASSESQGAYYGYTFGSGTRLTVV.

The V and J genes are TRBV11-3 and TRBJ1-5; D remains unclear. The CDR3 covers 14 residues. In germline, CDR1 is SGHNT, CDR2 YENEEA. The V and J ends lost 1 base and 7 bases respectively, with 11 bases between them. CDR3 loop: CASSLGNRKQPQHF. CDR3 DNA sequence: TGTGCCAGCAGCTTAGGCAATCGGAAGCAGCCCCAGCATTTT.